This T cell receptor (beta chain) was documented in a study of shared clonotypes between healthy human individuals. Study-wide results and limits: Sharing across four donors was seen in roughly 5.2% of naive CD4 clonotypes. A reduction in generation probabilities was seen for non-shared clonotypes relative to those shared by all four donors.

Note on this clone: Its antigen is still unknown.

The germline V and J ends were trimmed by 0 bases and 4 bases, with 12 bases remaining between them. Per germline, CDR1 LNHNV and CDR2 YYDKDF (reference sequence). The length of the CDR3 is 15 residues. Each cell subset's genomic DNA was divided evenly among several immunoSEQ plates. Some clones are missing from TCRdb's copy, which holds only in-frame ones; the method was immunoSEQ multiplex PCR. The sample contains about 2,500,000 clones, roughly nine tenths of which appear only once. The split of CD4+ cells yielded CD45RA+ naive and CD45RA-negative memory subsets. This TCR derives from a man aged 18 to 30 in good health. The V gene is TRBV15, the J gene TRBJ1-2; weak D call: TRBD1 (6 bases). The sample taken for sequencing was naive CD4+ T cells sorted from blood. Subset: CD45RA+ positively selected. The CDR3 DNA is TGTGCCACCAGCAGAGACACAGGAGGGGGCTATGGCTACACCTTC. It encodes CATSRDTGGGYGYTF.